This passage covers 30 T cell receptor beta chains from one sample sequenced in a study of blood T cell repertoires in COVID-19. Method: immunoSEQ multiplex PCR; TCRdb's copy keeps in-frame clones and lacks some. The sample lists over 400,000 clones; approximately 83% were seen once. What was sequenced was peripheral blood. These receptors were taken from a human donor in a cohort sampled during active COVID-19.

V gene TRBV7-3 combines with J gene TRBJ1-1; weak D call: TRBD1 (5 bases). The CDR3 covers 15 residues. The germline CDR1 and CDR2 sequences are SGHTA and FQGTGA. V lost 0 bases to trimming and J lost 3 bases, with 11 bases between them. The DNA for the CDR3 is TGTGCCAGCAGCTTAACGTCTGGGGCCGACACTGAAGCTTTCTTT. Its protein is CASSLTSGADTEAFF.

DNA of the CDR3: TGCAGTGCTAGTCACCCGGGACAGCAAGAGACCCAGTACTTC. Its translation is CSASHPGQQETQYF. The rearrangement links TRBV20-1 to TRBJ2-5; 7 bases line up with TRBD1. V dropped 3 bases and J dropped 2; count of bases not matched to a gene: 6. This CDR3 spans 14 amino acids. The germline gives CDR1 DFQATT, CDR2 SNEGSKA (reference sequence).

The chain combines TRBV12-3 or TRBV12-4 with TRBJ2-1; D ambiguous. Trimming removed 4 bases at V and 4 bases at J, with 2 bases between. This CDR3 region has 11 residues. The CDR3, as DNA: TGTGCCAGCAGTTCGTACAATGAGCAGTTCTTC. It translates to CASSSYNEQFF.

This clone appeared once. The chain has TRBV27 and TRBJ1-6; D gene ambiguous. The CDR3 has 12 residues. Between the trimmed V and J ends, which lost 4 bases and 9 bases, there was a span of 7 bases. Germline CDR1 reads MNHEY; CDR2 reads SMNVEV (reference sequence). The CDR3 sequence is CASSYSGSPLHF. In DNA, the CDR3 is TGTGCCAGCAGTTACAGTGGTTCACCCCTCCACTTT.

V gene TRBV11-2 combines with J gene TRBJ2-1, with a tentative D call TRBD2 (6 bases). Germline loops: CDR1 SGHAT, CDR2 FQNNGV. Trimming left V 1 base short and J 4 bases short, with 11 bases between. This CDR3 has 15 amino acids. The CDR3 spells CASSLAAGGYNEQFF. The CDR3, as DNA: TGTGCCAGCAGCTTAGCAGCGGGTGGATACAATGAGCAGTTCTTC.

The chain carries TRBV30 and TRBJ1-6; 9 positions agree with TRBD1. The germline gives CDR1 GTSNPN, CDR2 SVGIG (reference sequence). J lost 17 bases, V lost 3 bases, and 5 bases had no gene match. The CDR3 loop spans 11 amino acids. This CDR3 is CAWRGTGNIHF. The CDR3, as DNA: TGTGCCTGGAGGGGGACAGGGAATATCCACTTT.

CDR3 residues: CASAVGNSNQPQHF. The CDR3, as DNA: TGTGCCTCAGCCGTCGGGAATAGCAATCAGCCCCAGCATTTT. This chain connects TRBV6-6 to TRBJ1-5; D is unresolved. The V gene's germline CDR1 is MNHNY and CDR2 SVGAGI (reference sequence). This CDR3 contains 14 residues. V shed 11 bases and J shed 0 bases, with 14 bases lying between them.

This chain joins TRBV25-1 and TRBJ2-5; TRBD1 matches 11 bases. The ends lost 0 bases at V and 5 bases at J; junction bases unmatched: 5. Germline V gives CDR1 MGHDK, CDR2 SYGVNS. CDR3 length: 16 residues. The CDR3 region is CASSEYRTGGEETQYF. The CDR3 coding sequence is TGTGCCAGCAGTGAATATAGGACAGGGGGCGAGGAGACCCAGTACTTC.

The V and J genes are TRBV28 and TRBJ1-5, with 8 bases lining up with TRBD1. This CDR3 contains 14 residues. V shed 8 bases, J shed 1 base, and the junction held 4 bases outside the gene matches. Germline assignment: CDR1 MDHEN and CDR2 SYDVKM. This chain's CDR3 is CASRQGTSNQPQHF. CDR3 nucleotide sequence: TGTGCCAGCCGACAGGGGACGAGCAATCAGCCCCAGCATTTT. Supplemented by reference TRBV28 and TRBJ1-5, the full variable domain reads DVKVTQSSRYLVKRTGEKVFLECVQDMDHENMFWYRQDPGLGLRLIYFSYDVKMKEKGDIPEGYSVSREKKERFSLILESASTNQTSMYLCASRQGTSNQPQHFGDGTRLSIL.

V gene TRBV4-3 combines with J gene TRBJ1-6, with D maybe TRBD1 (5 bases). V lost 5 bases to trimming and J lost 7 bases, with 15 bases between them. Germline V gene lookup returns CDR1 LGHNA and CDR2 YSLEER. The CDR3 consists of 15 residues. CDR3 in DNA: TGCGCCAGCAGCTTATTCCGTCAGGGCAATTCACCCCTCCACTTT. This codes for CASSLFRQGNSPLHF.

V gene TRBV24-1 combines with J gene TRBJ2-5; 8 bases agree with TRBD2. The CDR3 is 14 amino acids. Germline V gene sequence: CDR1 KGHDR, CDR2 SFDVKD. The V gene end was trimmed by 6 bases and the J gene end by 5 bases; junction bases not matched to a gene: 7. This chain's CDR3 is CATSSGTSGETQYF. CDR3 nucleotides: TGTGCCACCAGTTCCGGGACTAGTGGGGAGACCCAGTACTTC.

V is TRBV29-1 and J is TRBJ1-4, with D perhaps matching TRBD1 (6 bases). The germline CDR1 and CDR2 sequences are SQVTM and ANQGSEA. Trimming removed 3 bases at V and 5 bases at J, with 10 bases between. This CDR3 comprises 13 residues. The CDR3 spells CSVESQGNEKLFF. CDR3 in DNA: TGCAGCGTTGAGTCTCAGGGGAATGAAAAACTGTTTTTT.

J is TRBJ2-2 and V is TRBV5-6, with 7 bases matching TRBD2. CDR3 length equals 16 residues. The V gene end was trimmed by 2 bases and the J gene end by 3 bases; junction bases not matched to a gene: 7. Germline values: CDR1 SGHDT, CDR2 YYEEEE. The CDR3 DNA is TGTGCCAGCAGCTTCCTGGGCGGGAGTTACACCGGGGAGCTGTTTTTT. Its protein is CASSFLGGSYTGELFF.

The chain uses TRBV6-4 and TRBJ2-3; 11 positions match TRBD1. The CDR3 spans 14 residues. Germline assignment: CDR1 MRHNA and CDR2 SNTAGT. V was clipped by 3 bases and J by 6 bases; unmatched bases: 2. The CDR3 nucleotides are TGTGCCAGCAGTGAGGACAGGGGGCGGGATACGCAGTATTTT. Encoded protein: CASSEDRGRDTQYF.

The J gene is TRBJ2-5, the V gene TRBV7-3; possibly TRBD2 for D (6 bases). V was cut by 4 bases and J by 5 bases, with 14 bases left in between. This CDR3 has 14 residues. Germline-derived CDR1 and CDR2 are SGHTA and FQGTGA. CDR3 nucleotide sequence: TGTGCCAGCAGCTCCCTAGGAGGGCCCGAGACCCAGTACTTC. It translates to CASSSLGGPETQYF.

The chain uses TRBV6-6 and TRBJ2-1; 9 bases fit TRBD2. Germline values: CDR1 MNHNY, CDR2 SVGAGI (reference sequence). The CDR3 is 14 amino acids. Unmatched junction bases numbered 1, after V lost 4 bases and J lost 3 bases. The CDR3 protein is CASSSREGYNEQFF. DNA for the CDR3: TGTGCCAGCAGTTCGCGGGAGGGCTACAATGAGCAGTTCTTC.

V usage is TRBV9 and J usage is TRBJ2-2; 9 bases map to TRBD1. The V segment lost 4 bases and the J segment 7 bases; nucleotides outside the gene matches: 14. In germline, CDR1 is SGDLS, CDR2 YYNGEE. The CDR3 is 17 residues long. The CDR3 here is CASSPRGQGGFGGELFF. CDR3 DNA: TGTGCCAGCAGCCCCCGGGGACAGGGAGGTTTCGGCGGGGAGCTGTTTTTT.

The chain couples TRBV2 to TRBJ2-1; 8 nucleotides match TRBD2. The V gene end was trimmed by 7 bases and the J gene end by 0 bases; junction bases not matched to a gene: 8. CDR1 is SNHLY, CDR2 FYNNEI, per germline. The CDR3 consists of 16 residues. In DNA form, the CDR3 reads TGTGCCAGCATCGAAGCGGGAGTAAGCTCCTACAATGAGCAGTTCTTC. Translated, it gives CASIEAGVSSYNEQFF. Combining the CDR3 with reference TRBV2 and TRBJ2-1 gives the whole variable domain EPEVTQTPSHQVTQMGQEVILRCVPISNHLYFYWYRQILGQKVEFLVSFYNNEISEKSEIFDDQFSVERPDGSNFTLKIRSTKLEDSAMYFCASIEAGVSSYNEQFFGPGTRLTVL.

This chain links TRBV6-6 with TRBJ2-5; the match to TRBD1 covers 7 bases. J lost 5 bases, V lost 4 bases, and 7 bases had no gene match. Germline V CDR1 and CDR2: MNHNY, SVGAGI (reference sequence). The CDR3 has 14 amino acids. The CDR3: CASSSLRQGETQYF. The CDR3 bases are TGTGCCAGCAGTTCCCTTAGACAGGGCGAGACCCAGTACTTC.

V gene TRBV13 combines with J gene TRBJ2-6, with a possible D match to TRBD1 (6 bases). V was shortened by 3 bases and J by 1 base, with 16 bases between the two germline ends. The CDR3 is made up of 18 amino acids. CDR1 and CDR2 (germline): PRHDT, FYEKMQ (reference sequence). Here the CDR3 reads CASSLVAGDISGANVLTF. The CDR3 DNA is TGTGCCAGCAGCTTGGTGGCAGGGGATATTTCTGGGGCCAACGTCCTGACTTTC.

V usage is TRBV10-3 and J usage is TRBJ1-1; 7 nucleotides agree with TRBD1. Germline V gene sequence: CDR1 ENHRY, CDR2 SYGVKD. The CDR3 runs 12 residues. J was trimmed by 1 base and V by 7 bases; bases with no gene match: 0. As DNA, the CDR3 is TGTGCCATCAACAGGGGGAACACTGAAGCTTTCTTT. Encoded protein: CAINRGNTEAFF.

The chain carries TRBV2 and TRBJ1-5, with D maybe TRBD1 (6 bases). The CDR3 contains 13 residues. The V end lost 6 bases, the J end lost 6 bases, and 12 bases lay between the germline ends. Germline-derived CDR1 and CDR2 are SNHLY and FYNNEI. In DNA form, the CDR3 reads TGTGCCAGCAGCCCAGGGGTTCCTCAGCCCCAGCATTTT. Translation: CASSPGVPQPQHF.

This chain links TRBV21-1 with TRBJ2-1; TRBD2, the D gene given by the table, was not confirmed from the DNA. TRBV21-1 is tagged as a pseudogene. The CDR3 has 24 residues. The CDR3 is CASSKKKLRRCELAEPKGYNEQFF. CDR3 DNA: TGTGCCAGCAGCAAAAAAAAACTGCGCCGTTGTGAGCTAGCCGAACCCAAGGGTTACAATGAGCAGTTCTTC.

The V and J genes are TRBV4-1 and TRBJ1-5, with 7 bases aligning to TRBD1. There are 17 residues in the CDR3. J lost 3 bases, V lost 1 base, and 9 bases had no gene match. CDR1 is MGHRA, CDR2 YSYEKL, per germline. The CDR3 sequence: CASSQVGKGQSNQPQHF. In DNA, the CDR3 is TGCGCCAGCAGCCAAGTCGGTAAGGGACAGTCCAATCAGCCCCAGCATTTT.

The V gene is TRBV4-1, the J gene TRBJ1-4, with D unresolved. With 4 bases removed from V and 0 bases from J, the gap between germline ends came to 9 bases. CDR1 MGHRA and CDR2 YSYEKL come from the germline V gene. The CDR3 sequence is 15 residues long. The CDR3 region has the DNA TGCGCCAGCAGCCGCCAAGAGACAACTAATGAAAAACTGTTTTTT. Translated, it gives CASSRQETTNEKLFF.

The V and J genes are TRBV5-1 and TRBJ2-5; 13 nucleotides agree with TRBD2. The germline V gene has CDR1 SGHRS and CDR2 YFSETQ. J gave up 5 bases and V 4 bases, and 23 bases lay outside the gene matches. The CDR3 has 21 amino acids. CDR3 in amino acids: CASSLYRGLAGKGTTGETQYF. In nucleotides, the CDR3 is TGCGCCAGCAGCCTGTACCGGGGACTAGCGGGAAAGGGCACCACCGGGGAGACCCAGTACTTC.

The V and J genes are TRBV27 and TRBJ1-2, with D unclear. In germline, CDR1 is MNHEY, CDR2 SMNVEV (reference sequence). V lost 0 bases and J lost 4, with 18 bases in between. There are 17 residues in the CDR3. CDR3 protein: CASSLSLSTLLAYGYTF. CDR3 sequence (DNA): TGTGCCAGCAGTTTATCCCTCTCGACACTCCTAGCCTATGGCTACACCTTC.

The genes are TRBV4-2 and TRBJ1-2; 10 nucleotides line up with TRBD1. CDR3 size: 16 residues. From germline, CDR1 is LGHNA and CDR2 YNFKEQ. V lost 3 bases to trimming and J lost 5 bases; unmatched junction nucleotides: 9. The CDR3: CASSQGQGTGRYGYTF. The CDR3, as DNA: TGTGCCAGCAGCCAGGGACAGGGGACGGGACGATATGGCTACACCTTC.

The chain has TRBV6-1 and TRBJ2-7; maybe TRBD1 (6 bases). The CDR3 sequence is 13 residues long. Germline assignment: CDR1 MNHNS and CDR2 SASEGT. Between the trimmed V and J ends, which lost 3 bases and 5 bases, there was a span of 11 bases. The CDR3 nucleotides read TGTGCCAGCAGTGACCACAGGGACAACGAGCAGTACTTC. Translation: CASSDHRDNEQYF.

The chain employs TRBV3-1 (or the pseudogene TRBV3-2) and TRBJ1-5; D perhaps matches TRBD1 (5 bases). This CDR3 has 14 amino acids. Per the germline V gene, CDR1 is LGHDT and CDR2 is YNNKEL (reference sequence). V lost 1 base to trimming and J lost 1 base, with 5 bases between them. CDR3 DNA sequence: TGTGCCAGCAGCCAAGGGACAAGCAATCAGCCCCAGCATTTT. Translation gives CASSQGTSNQPQHF.